The 30 T cell receptor beta chains below all came from one sample that was sequenced in a study of post-analysis software for immune sequencing data. The TCR beta cDNA libraries carried unique molecular identifiers. TCRdb analysed the PCR reads with MiXCR anew, one entry per CDR3 protein. Here the sample spans approximately 260,000 distinct CDR3 sequences, 30% to 45% being singletons. Study outcomes and limitations: Comparison of patients with controls showed about 5 TRBV segments more frequent in patients, TRBV5-6, TRBV5-1 and TRBV20-1 among them.

No antigen is known for these receptors. Sequenced material: blood. Receptors were obtained from a girl aged 5 to 17 with multiple sclerosis.

V gene TRBV29-1 combines with J gene TRBJ2-3, with D tentatively TRBD1 (5 bases). Germline loops: CDR1 SQVTM, CDR2 ANQGSEA. The CDR3 runs 13 residues. Trimming stripped 3 bases from V and 6 bases from J, with 13 bases between. The CDR3 nucleotides are TGCAGCGTTGACAGGGCTGGCGAGGATACGCAGTATTTT. It yields the protein CSVDRAGEDTQYF.

This clonotype was seen only a few times. The chain employs TRBV19 and TRBJ1-1; D is undetermined. CDR1 and CDR2 from the germline V gene are LNHDA and SQIVND (reference sequence). The germline V and J ends were trimmed by 5 bases and 0 bases, with 13 bases remaining between them. The CDR3 loop spans 15 amino acids. This chain's CDR3 is CASSREPVMNTEAFF. Written as DNA, the CDR3 is TGTGCCAGTAGTCGAGAACCCGTCATGAACACTGAAGCTTTCTTT.

The J gene is TRBJ1-2, the V gene TRBV9, with D hard to call. CDR1 is SGDLS and CDR2 is YYNGEE in the germline V gene. Between the trimmed V and J ends, which lost 3 bases and 0 bases, there was a span of 18 bases. CDR3 length: 17 residues. The CDR3 sequence: CASSGRVGAYSNYGYTF. For the CDR3, the DNA is TGTGCCAGCAGCGGACGGGTGGGTGCCTATTCTAACTATGGCTACACCTTC. The complete variable domain, with remaining parts taken from reference TRBV9 and TRBJ1-2, reads DSGVTQTPKHLITATGQRVTLRCSPRSGDLSVYWYQQSLDQGLQFLIQYYNGEERAKGNILERFSAQQFPDLHSELNLSSLELGDSALYFCASSGRVGAYSNYGYTFGSGTRLTVV.

Regarding this clonotype: Being one base from a much bigger clone, this may be a read error. This chain links TRBV20-1 with TRBJ2-1; TRBD1 aligns across 7 bases. The germline V gene encodes CDR1 DFQATT and CDR2 SNEGSKA (reference sequence). This CDR3 has 13 residues. CDR3 loop: CCARGRSYNEQFF. DNA of the CDR3: TGCTGTGCAAGGGGGCGCTCCTACAATGAGCAGTTCTTC.

This clonotype appeared many times. The chain employs TRBV7-3 and TRBJ2-1; D perhaps matches TRBD1 (5 bases). V dropped 5 bases and J dropped 0 bases, with 14 bases sitting between them. CDR1 is SGHTA and CDR2 is FQGTGA in the germline V gene. The CDR3 loop spans 16 amino acids. The CDR3 region has the DNA TGTGCCAGCAGCATTTGGGGCGGAGCCTCCTACAATGAGCAGTTCTTC. Protein: CASSIWGGASYNEQFF. Complete variable domain (other parts from reference TRBV7-3 and TRBJ2-1): GAGVSQTPSNKVTEKGKYVELRCDPISGHTALYWYRQSLGQGPEFLIYFQGTGAADDSGLPNDRFFAVRPEGSVSTLKIQRTERGDSAVYLCASSIWGGASYNEQFFGPGTRLTVL.

The sample holds many counts of this clonotype. V is TRBV6-5 and J is TRBJ1-1, with D possibly matching TRBD1 (5 bases). The V gene lost 7 bases and the J gene lost 2 bases, with 17 bases spanning the gap. Germline V gives CDR1 MNHEY, CDR2 SVGAGI. CDR3 length equals 15 residues. The CDR3 sequence is CASMYGRTRNTEAFF. The CDR3 region has the DNA TGTGCCAGCATGTATGGACGGACAAGAAACACTGAAGCTTTCTTT.

With regard to this clonotype: Being one base from a much bigger clone, this may be a read error. The CDR3 loop reads CASRLSRGRGTDAQYF. The DNA for the CDR3 is TGTGCCAGCAGACTCAGCCGCGGGAGAGGCACAGATGCGCAGTATTTT. The chain carries TRBV28 and TRBJ2-3, with 7 bases lining up with TRBD2. CDR3 length equals 16 residues. Germline V gene lookup returns CDR1 MDHEN and CDR2 SYDVKM.

V usage is TRBV18 and J usage is TRBJ1-5; 7 nucleotides align to TRBD1. The CDR3 is 15 amino acids. Germline CDR1 reads KGHSH; CDR2 reads LQKENI. Losses at the gene ends were 3 bases for V and 3 bases for J; bases not matched to a gene: 5. The CDR3 nucleotides are TGTGCCAGCTCACCCGATACAGGGGTCAATCAGCCCCAGCATTTT. Amino acids: CASSPDTGVNQPQHF.

Worth noting for this clonotype: A much larger clone sits a single nucleotide away, making a read error possible. The chain has TRBV27 and TRBJ2-5; no clear D. The CDR3 covers 13 residues. Germline loops: CDR1 MNHEY, CDR2 SMNVEV (reference sequence). Between the trimmed V and J ends, which lost 3 bases and 11 bases, there was a span of 16 bases. CDR3: CASSFGRNNEQYF. CDR3 nucleotides: TGTGCCAGCAGTTTCGGACGGAACAATGAGCAGTACTTC.

This clonotype has at least ten counts. This sequence joins TRBV20-1 and TRBJ2-3; a possible D gene is TRBD1 (6 bases). The CDR3 consists of 13 residues. The germline V gene has CDR1 DFQATT and CDR2 SNEGSKA (reference sequence). Trimming removed 6 bases at V and 1 base at J, with 11 bases between. The CDR3 region is CSAGGLGTDTQYF. Written as DNA, the CDR3 is TGCAGTGCAGGGGGTCTTGGCACAGATACGCAGTATTTT.

The chain links TRBV12-3 or TRBV12-4 to TRBJ2-3; 9 bases agree with TRBD2. Germline trimming cut 3 bases from V and 3 bases from J; bases unmatched to any gene: 7. This CDR3 has 16 amino acids. The CDR3 coding sequence is TGTGCCAGCAGTTTGGATAGCGGGAGCCCAACAGATACGCAGTATTTT. Residues: CASSLDSGSPTDTQYF.

In this sample, this clonotype turned up many times. The rearrangement links TRBV20-1 to TRBJ2-1, with 10 bases matching TRBD1. Germline V lookup: CDR1 DFQATT, CDR2 SNEGSKA (reference sequence). CDR3 size: 14 residues. J lost 8 bases, V lost 5 bases, and 9 bases had no gene match. CDR3 DNA sequence: TGCAGTGCTCCTCCGGGACAGGGGTACGATGAGCAGTTCTTC. Amino acids: CSAPPGQGYDEQFF.

V and J are TRBV7-3 and TRBJ2-2; D is unresolved. Germline assignment: CDR1 SGHTA and CDR2 FQGTGA. The CDR3 totals 13 residues. Trimming took off 1 base at V and 5 bases at J, with 5 bases between the two ends. The CDR3 bases are TGTGCCAGCAGCTTAATTCTGACCGGGGAGCTGTTTTTT. Protein product: CASSLILTGELFF.

The chain links TRBV5-1 to TRBJ1-1, with D uncertain. CDR3 length: 14 residues. V lost 0 bases and J lost 5, with 11 bases in between. The germline CDR1 and CDR2 sequences are SGHRS and YFSETQ. In DNA form, the CDR3 reads TGCGCCAGCAGCTTGGATAACAGTGGAACTGAAGCTTTCTTT. It codes for CASSLDNSGTEAFF.

This clonotype showed up many times. V is TRBV29-1 and J is TRBJ2-1, with unresolved D. The CDR3 is 13 residues long. The germline gives CDR1 SQVTM, CDR2 ANQGSEA. Trimming removed 6 bases from V and 0 bases from J, with 9 bases in between. The CDR3 nucleotides read TGCAGCGTGCGGAAAAGCTCCTACAATGAGCAGTTCTTC. It codes for CSVRKSSYNEQFF.

This clonotype was seen a single time. A much larger clonotype is one base distant, so this may be a read error. The V call is TRBV7-9, the J call TRBJ1-2; TRBD1 matches at 7 bases. The germline gives CDR1 SEHNR, CDR2 FQNEAQ (reference sequence). CDR3 size: 16 residues. CDR3 sequence reads: CASSQGQSTSNYGDTF. The CDR3 nucleotides read TGTGCCAGCAGCCAGGGACAGTCTACGTCTAACTATGGCGACACCTTC.

This clonotype was recorded a few times. V and J are TRBV20-1 and TRBJ1-4, with D maybe TRBD1 (5 bases). The CDR3 runs 12 residues. Trimming removed 1 base from V and 8 bases from J, with 8 bases in between. Germline CDR1 DFQATT, CDR2 SNEGSKA (reference sequence). CDR3 nucleotide sequence: TGCAGTGCTAGAGGACGGGGGGAAAAACTGTTTTTT. It codes for CSARGRGEKLFF.

Turning to this clonotype: A much larger clone lies one base from this, so it may be a read error. The chain uses TRBV27 and TRBJ2-7; weak D call: TRBD1 (5 bases). Near its end, the DNA agrees better with TRBJ2-5, so the J call may be wrong. From germline, CDR1 is MNHEY and CDR2 SMNVEV (reference sequence). This CDR3 region has 15 residues. Here the CDR3 reads CTSRTYLGHQETQYF. In DNA form, the CDR3 reads TGTACCAGCAGAACGTATTTGGGGCACCAAGAGACCCAGTACTTC.

This chain connects TRBV7-3 to TRBJ2-1, with TRBD2 matching over 7 bases. This CDR3 region has 15 residues. Germline lookup yields CDR1 SGHTA and CDR2 FQGTGA. The V segment lost 5 bases and the J segment 9 bases; nucleotides outside the gene matches: 13. In DNA, the CDR3 is TGTGCCAGCAGCCCTAGCCGGGACTACAACGGTGAGCAGTTCTTC. Its protein product is CASSPSRDYNGEQFF.

This clonotype was observed many times. This sequence joins TRBV11-2 and TRBJ1-5; D remains unclear. Germline V CDR1 and CDR2: SGHAT, FQNNGV. The CDR3 spans 13 residues. Trimming removed 1 base from V and 3 bases from J, with 4 bases in between. The CDR3 DNA reads as TGTGCCAGCAGCTTAGGCCTCAATCAGCCCCAGCATTTT. Encoded protein: CASSLGLNQPQHF. Filled out from reference TRBV11-2 and TRBJ1-5, the complete variable domain reads EAGVAQSPRYKIIEKRQSVAFWCNPISGHATLYWYQQILGQGPKLLIQFQNNGVVDDSQLPKDRFSAERLKGVDSTLKIQPAKLEDSAVYLCASSLGLNQPQHFGDGTRLSIL.

This clonotype was counted once. A much larger clone differs by one base, so this may be a read error. The chain has TRBV3-1 and TRBJ1-2; D is uncertain. The V end was cut by 0 bases, the J end by 5 bases, with 13 bases between. Germline CDR1 and CDR2: LGHDT and YNNKEL (reference sequence). The CDR3 sequence is 15 residues long. CDR3: CASSQDFRTRYGYTF. The CDR3 nucleotides read TGTGCCAGCAGCCAAGACTTCAGGACTCGTTATGGCTACACCTTC.

The sample holds many counts of this clonotype. The chain is built from TRBV3-1 and TRBJ2-1; 15 positions match TRBD2. After removal of 4 bases from V and 9 bases from J, the junction contained 7 bases not matched to a gene. This CDR3 has 16 amino acids. Germline CDR1 LGHDT, CDR2 YNNKEL (reference sequence). The CDR3 nucleotides read TGTGCCAGCAGCCCTAGGACTAGCGGGAGGGCCGCTGAGCAGTTCTTC. As protein: CASSPRTSGRAAEQFF.

As regards this clonotype: A clone one base away is much larger, so this may be a read error. The CDR3 does not close with the conserved phenylalanine or tryptophan, likely indicating a read error. The CDR3 sequence: CSARDPRENSPLHC. The DNA for the CDR3 is TGCAGTGCTAGAGATCCCAGGGAGAATTCACCCCTCCACTGT. This chain connects TRBV20-1 to TRBJ1-6, with a tentative D call TRBD1 (5 bases). V was cut by 0 bases and J by 7 bases, with 10 bases left in between. The CDR3 runs 14 residues. Germline values: CDR1 DFQATT, CDR2 SNEGSKA (reference sequence).

At least ten counts were recorded for this clonotype. The genes are TRBV7-2 and TRBJ2-3, with D unresolved. The CDR3 covers 14 residues. Germline CDR1 SGHTA, CDR2 FQGNSA. Deletions cut 5 bases from V and 3 bases from J, with 12 bases between. As DNA, the CDR3 is TGTGCCAGCAGCCCCCGGGTGGGAACAGATACGCAGTATTTT. Translation: CASSPRVGTDTQYF.

The sample holds many counts of this clonotype. The CDR3 sequence is CSVAGGTTEAFF. CDR3 sequence (DNA): TGCAGCGTTGCTGGAGGGACTACTGAAGCTTTCTTT. The J gene is TRBJ1-1, the V gene TRBV29-1; tentatively, D is TRBD1 (5 bases). This CDR3 is 12 amino acids long. V was clipped by 4 bases and J by 5 bases, with 11 bases between them. CDR1 and CDR2 (germline): SQVTM, ANQGSEA.

This clonotype occurred a few times. V gene TRBV6-5 combines with J gene TRBJ2-3; 8 bases line up with TRBD2. There are 15 residues in the CDR3. Germline CDR1 reads MNHEY; CDR2 reads SVGAGI. Trimming took 7 bases from V and 3 from J; bases not matched to a gene: 9. The CDR3 here is CASTSGLGRTDTQYF. The CDR3 DNA reads TGTGCCAGCACATCGGGACTAGGGAGGACAGATACGCAGTATTTT.

This clonotype occurred many times. This chain uses TRBV6-5 with TRBJ2-1; either TRBD1 or TRBD2 may fit D (5 bases each). The CDR3 is made up of 14 amino acids. V shed 8 bases and J shed 8 bases, with 19 bases lying between them. Per germline, CDR1 MNHEY and CDR2 SVGAGI. The chain's CDR3 is CASRDGSTVDEQFF. The CDR3 nucleotides read TGTGCCAGCCGGGACGGCTCGACAGTGGATGAGCAGTTCTTC.

This clonotype was counted at least ten times. V and J are TRBV3-1 and TRBJ1-6; 12 bases map to TRBD1. Per germline, CDR1 LGHDT and CDR2 YNNKEL (reference sequence). V was pared by 4 bases and J by 7 bases, with 11 bases of the junction left unmatched. CDR3 length equals 18 residues. CDR3 coding DNA: TGTGCCAGCAGCCGTCCGGGACAGGGGGCGCGTAGCAATTCACCCCTCCACTTT. Translation: CASSRPGQGARSNSPLHF.

Notes on this clonotype: A much larger clone is a single base away; this may be a read error. The chain carries TRBV10-3 and TRBJ1-2; D perhaps matches TRBD1 (5 bases). The CDR3 loop spans 15 amino acids. The germline gives CDR1 ENHRY, CDR2 SYGVKD. CDR3 nucleotides: TGTGTCATCAGTGGGGGGGTAACGGCTAACTATGGCTACACCTTC. Translation: CVISGGVTANYGYTF.

This clonotype has ten or more counts. The chain is built from TRBV7-2 and TRBJ2-5; D possibly corresponds to TRBD2 (5 bases). Trimming pared 1 base from V and 3 bases from J, leaving 9 bases between. Germline V CDR1 and CDR2: SGHTA, FQGNSA. The CDR3 is made up of 14 amino acids. The CDR3 nucleotides read TGTGCCAGCAGCTTAGAAGCGGCTGAAGAGACCCAGTACTTC. It encodes CASSLEAAEETQYF.